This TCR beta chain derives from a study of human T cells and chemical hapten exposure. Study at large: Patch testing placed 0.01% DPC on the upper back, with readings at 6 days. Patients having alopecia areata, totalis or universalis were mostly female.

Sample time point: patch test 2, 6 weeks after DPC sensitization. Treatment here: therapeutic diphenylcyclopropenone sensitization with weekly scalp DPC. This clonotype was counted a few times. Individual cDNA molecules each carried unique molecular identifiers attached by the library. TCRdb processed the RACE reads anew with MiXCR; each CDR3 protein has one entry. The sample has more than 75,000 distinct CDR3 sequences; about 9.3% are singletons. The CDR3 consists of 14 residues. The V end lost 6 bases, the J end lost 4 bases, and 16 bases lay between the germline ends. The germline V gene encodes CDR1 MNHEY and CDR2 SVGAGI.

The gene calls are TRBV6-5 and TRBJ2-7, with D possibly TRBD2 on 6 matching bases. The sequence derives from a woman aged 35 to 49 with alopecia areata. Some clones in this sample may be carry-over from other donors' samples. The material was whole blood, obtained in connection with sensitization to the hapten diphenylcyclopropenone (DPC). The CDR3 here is CASRRDLGGYEQYF. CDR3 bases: TGTGCCAGCAGGCGGGACCTTGGAGGGTACGAGCAGTACTTC.